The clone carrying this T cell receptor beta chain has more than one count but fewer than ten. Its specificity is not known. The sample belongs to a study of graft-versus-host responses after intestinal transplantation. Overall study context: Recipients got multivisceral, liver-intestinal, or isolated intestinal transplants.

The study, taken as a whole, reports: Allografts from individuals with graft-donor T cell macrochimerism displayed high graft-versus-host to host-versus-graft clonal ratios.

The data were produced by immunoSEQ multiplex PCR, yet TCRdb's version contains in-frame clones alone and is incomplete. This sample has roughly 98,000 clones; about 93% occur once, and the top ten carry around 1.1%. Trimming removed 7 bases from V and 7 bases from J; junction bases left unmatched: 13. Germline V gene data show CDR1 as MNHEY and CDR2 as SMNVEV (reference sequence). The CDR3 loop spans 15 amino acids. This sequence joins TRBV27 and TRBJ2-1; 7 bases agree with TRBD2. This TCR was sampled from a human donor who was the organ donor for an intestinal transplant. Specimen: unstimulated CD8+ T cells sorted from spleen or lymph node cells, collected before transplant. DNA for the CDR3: TGTGCCAGCACCCCGACTTTGGGAGGGAGGAATGAGCAGTTCTTC. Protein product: CASTPTLGGRNEQFF.